This T cell receptor beta chain originates from a study of CD8 T cells in ankylosing spondylitis. Study-wide results and caveats: The study identified a TCR beta motif of under ten highly homologous variants that appeared characteristic of ankylosing spondylitis blood.

TCRdb independently ran MiXCR on the 5' RACE reads; one entry per CDR3 protein. The sample includes around 770,000 distinct CDR3 sequences, around 20% of them seen just once. Concerning this clonotype itself: Its antigen is unknown.

The CDR3 is made up of 15 amino acids. Germline CDR1 MGHDK, CDR2 SYGVNS. The ends were cut back, 4 bases at V and 5 bases at J, with 17 bases in the middle. The sample consisted of blood, either unsorted or a sorted T cell fraction (not recorded which). This TCR came from a male donor with ankylosing spondylitis. This rearrangement joins TRBV25-1 to TRBJ1-2; D ambiguous. CDR3 DNA: TGTGCCAGCAGTGGGCAGCGGAGTGCGATGTATGGCTACACCTTC. Translating it yields CASSGQRSAMYGYTF.